This entry lists 25 T cell receptor beta chains sequenced from one sample in a study of neurological immune-mediated disorders. Each CDR3 protein is one row after TCRdb ran MiXCR on the 5' RACE reads. The sample consists of tens of thousands of distinct CDR3 sequences, around a tenth of them appearing once. The sequenced sample was PBMCs. The receptors were gathered from a man in his forties or fifties in good health.

This clonotype was recorded at least ten times. The chain joins TRBV7-9 to TRBJ1-2; D may be TRBD1 (5 bases). The CDR3 is 13 residues long. CDR1 and CDR2 (germline): SEHNR, FQNEAQ (reference sequence). Trimming left V 3 bases short and J 1 base short, with 6 bases between. As DNA, the CDR3 is TGTGCCAGCAGCTTCGGGGGTAACTATGGCTACACCTTC. As protein: CASSFGGNYGYTF.

This clonotype was detected many times. This chain uses TRBV15 with TRBJ2-7; possible D gene TRBD2, 5 bases. Trimming removed 0 bases at V and 3 bases at J, with 12 bases between. Looked up from germline, CDR1 is LNHNV and CDR2 is YYDKDF (reference sequence). The CDR3 runs 15 residues. The CDR3 DNA is TGTGCCACCAGCAGAGATCGGGAAGTGAGCTACGAGCAGTACTTC. This translates into CATSRDREVSYEQYF.

This clonotype was observed many times. The rearrangement joins TRBV6-1 to TRBJ1-1; a possible D gene is TRBD1 (5 bases). The germline V gene encodes CDR1 MNHNS and CDR2 SASEGT. V shed 3 bases and J shed 0 bases, with 8 bases lying between them. This CDR3 is built from 14 residues. This CDR3 is CASSDTGMNTEAFF. CDR3 DNA: TGTGCCAGCAGTGATACAGGAATGAACACTGAAGCTTTCTTT.

This clonotype was observed at least ten times. The chain recombines TRBV12-3 or TRBV12-4 with TRBJ1-6, with TRBD1 matching over 7 bases. This CDR3 is 17 amino acids long. J lost 6 bases, V lost 5 bases, and 13 bases had no gene match. CDR3 nucleotide sequence: TGTGCCAGCAGTCCCGGTTCCACAGGGGCTTTTAATTCACCCCTCCACTTT. Amino acid sequence: CASSPGSTGAFNSPLHF.

This clonotype showed up many times. The rearrangement joins TRBV6-1 to TRBJ2-6, with D hard to call. This CDR3 region has 14 residues. Germline CDR1 and CDR2: MNHNS and SASEGT. The V and J ends lost 6 bases and 0 bases respectively, with 6 bases between them. As DNA, the CDR3 is TGTGCCAGCAGAGTACCCTCTGGGGCCAACGTCCTGACTTTC. It encodes CASRVPSGANVLTF.

This clonotype occurred many times. The rearrangement links TRBV10-2 to TRBJ2-7; a possible D gene is TRBD2 (6 bases). V was clipped by 6 bases and J by 6 bases, with 24 bases between them. CDR1 WSHSY and CDR2 SAAADI come from the germline V gene. The CDR3 spans 16 residues. CDR3 sequence (DNA): TGCGCCAGCAGGGCTTTCGGGGGAGCCTCTAGGTCCGAGCAGTACTTC. Its translation is CASRAFGGASRSEQYF.

This clonotype was recorded many times. V and J are TRBV29-1 and TRBJ2-3, with D maybe TRBD2 (7 bases). V was shortened by 7 bases and J by 5 bases, with 40 bases between the two germline ends. Germline lookup yields CDR1 SQVTM and CDR2 ANQGSEA. The CDR3 is 21 amino acids. CDR3 loop: CSAKTGYGVWRERVNGDTQYF. The CDR3 bases are TGCAGCGCAAAAACAGGGTATGGGGTTTGGCGGGAGAGAGTAAATGGAGATACGCAGTATTTT.

This clonotype was counted ten times or more. The chain recombines TRBV6-1 with TRBJ1-2; 8 nucleotides line up with TRBD1. V was pared by 7 bases and J by 7 bases, with 8 bases of the junction left unmatched. The CDR3 covers 13 residues. Germline V CDR1 and CDR2: MNHNS, SASEGT. In DNA, the CDR3 is TGTGCCAGCACCGACGGACAGGGTCGTGGCTACACCTTC. Residues: CASTDGQGRGYTF.

The table lists this clonotype with a few counts. This sequence joins TRBV10-2 and TRBJ2-1; D is possibly TRBD1 (5 bases). Germline lookup yields CDR1 WSHSY and CDR2 SAAADI. The V gene lost 6 bases and the J gene lost 0 bases, with 9 bases spanning the gap. This CDR3 spans 14 amino acids. The chain's CDR3 is CASSTGSSYNEQFF. The CDR3 DNA reads as TGCGCCAGCAGCACAGGAAGCTCCTACAATGAGCAGTTCTTC.

This clonotype was seen repeatedly, ten times or more. The rearrangement links TRBV5-1 to TRBJ2-2, with D hard to call. Germline CDR1 SGHRS, CDR2 YFSETQ. This CDR3 has 15 amino acids. Trimming stripped 0 bases from V and 0 bases from J, with 6 bases between. DNA for the CDR3: TGCGCCAGCAGCTTGGCGTTAGCGAACACCGGGGAGCTGTTTTTT. Protein product: CASSLALANTGELFF.

The chain links TRBV5-1 to TRBJ1-1; D is uncertain. Germline values: CDR1 SGHRS, CDR2 YFSETQ. Trimming stripped 1 base from V and 3 bases from J, with 7 bases between. This CDR3 has 13 residues. CDR3 residues: CASSLLGYTEAFF. In DNA, the CDR3 is TGCGCCAGCAGCTTGTTGGGGTACACTGAAGCTTTCTTT.

This rearrangement joins TRBV6-5 to TRBJ2-1; D is perhaps TRBD1 (5 bases). Trimming cost V 4 bases and J 10 bases, with 14 bases left between them. There are 13 residues in the CDR3. Per germline, CDR1 MNHEY and CDR2 SVGAGI. This CDR3 is CASSSYMTEEQFF. The CDR3 nucleotides read TGTGCCAGCAGTTCTTATATGACAGAGGAGCAGTTCTTC.

This clonotype has at least ten counts. CDR3: CASSLVGGKGNEQYF. The DNA of the CDR3 is TGCGCCAGCAGCTTGGTGGGCGGGAAGGGAAACGAGCAGTACTTC. The gene calls are TRBV5-1 and TRBJ2-7; D perhaps matches TRBD2 (6 bases). Per germline, CDR1 SGHRS and CDR2 YFSETQ. Trimming took 0 bases from V and 5 from J, leaving 15 bases between them. The CDR3 is made up of 15 amino acids.

As for this clonotype: A much larger clone lies a single base off, so this may be a read error. The chain combines TRBV12-3 or TRBV12-4 with TRBJ2-1, with 7 bases fitting TRBD2. Trimming cost V 3 bases and J 8 bases; bases outside gene matches: 13. CDR3 size: 16 residues. The CDR3 protein is CASSLSLADPLDEQFF. In nucleotides, the CDR3 is TGTGCCAGCAGTTTGTCCCTAGCGGACCCTTTGGATGAGCAGTTCTTC.

This clonotype has ten or more counts. V is TRBV20-1 and J is TRBJ1-2, with D perhaps TRBD1 (6 bases). CDR3 size: 13 residues. The V end was cut by 4 bases, the J end by 7 bases, with 16 bases between. Germline V lookup: CDR1 DFQATT, CDR2 SNEGSKA (reference sequence). The CDR3 loop is CSANNREVAGYTF. CDR3 in DNA: TGCAGTGCTAATAACAGGGAGGTGGCTGGCTACACCTTC.

In the case of this clonotype: A much larger clone lies a single base off, so this may be a read error. The chain employs TRBV5-5 and TRBJ2-3; 9 bases are shared with TRBD1. CDR1 and CDR2 (germline): SGHKS, YYEKEE (reference sequence). The CDR3 runs 14 residues. In DNA, the CDR3 is TGTGCCAGCAGCTCAACAGGGGGCTCAGATATGCAGTATTTT. It specifies CASSSTGGSDMQYF.

There are many counts of this clonotype. The rearrangement joins TRBV20-1 to TRBJ2-3, with 12 bases lining up with TRBD2. The V and J ends lost 3 bases and 2 bases, in that order; junction bases with no gene match: 9. The germline gives CDR1 DFQATT, CDR2 SNEGSKA (reference sequence). CDR3 size: 17 residues. This CDR3 is CSASPASGGGHTDTQYF. DNA for the CDR3: TGCAGTGCTAGTCCCGCTAGCGGGGGGGGGCACACAGATACGCAGTATTTT.

At least ten counts were recorded for this clonotype. V and J are TRBV20-1 and TRBJ1-2; D is ambiguous. The germline V and J ends were trimmed by 0 bases and 6 bases, with 20 bases remaining between them. The CDR3 covers 16 residues. The germline V gene has CDR1 DFQATT and CDR2 SNEGSKA (reference sequence). DNA of the CDR3: TGCAGTGCTAGAGATCAAGCGGCGGATGCCAAGGATGGCTACACCTTC. This encodes CSARDQAADAKDGYTF.

This clonotype was counted at least ten times. The chain carries TRBV28 and TRBJ1-5; the match to TRBD1 covers 7 bases. V lost 5 bases and J lost 2; bases outside the gene matches: 15. CDR3 length: 18 residues. Germline assignment: CDR1 MDHEN and CDR2 SYDVKM. CDR3 sequence reads: CASSPGKGAGVGNQPQHF. The CDR3 coding sequence is TGTGCCAGCAGTCCTGGAAAGGGGGCCGGGGTGGGCAATCAGCCCCAGCATTTT.

In the case of this clonotype: With a much larger clone just one base away, this may be a read error. This chain uses TRBV6-6 with TRBJ2-7; D gene uncertain. This CDR3 contains 12 residues. V was trimmed by 7 bases and J by 2 bases, leaving 9 bases between them. Germline assignment: CDR1 MNHNY and CDR2 SVGAGI (reference sequence). The CDR3 nucleotides read TGTGCCAGCATCTCACTTCCCTACGAGCAGTACTTC. Translation: CASISLPYEQYF.

This clonotype has only one observation. Just one base apart from a much larger clone, this may be a read error. CDR3 DNA sequence: TGTGCCAACAGCCGATCCGAGAGCGCATACGAGCAGTACTTC. Amino acids: CANSRSESAYEQYF. V usage is TRBV3-1 and J usage is TRBJ2-7; D gene uncertain. In germline, CDR1 is LGHDT, CDR2 YNNKEL (reference sequence). The CDR3 spans 14 residues.

This clonotype ranks as medium-sized (0.01 to 0.1%). The chain couples TRBV7-3 to TRBJ1-1, with a weak D call TRBD1 (6 bases). Germline values: CDR1 SGHTA, CDR2 FQGTGA. CDR3 length: 13 residues. V gave up 1 base and J gave up 6 bases, with 9 bases separating them. As DNA, the CDR3 is TGTGCCAGCAGCTTAAACAGGGACGCTGAAGCTTTCTTT. Amino acids: CASSLNRDAEAFF.

Ten or more counts support this clonotype. The rearrangement links TRBV5-1 to TRBJ1-3; D is unclear. The CDR3 sequence is 15 residues long. V lost 1 base and J 0 bases, leaving 8 bases between the germline ends. Germline V gene data show CDR1 as SGHRS and CDR2 as YFSETQ. The CDR3 region is CASSLTRDSGNTIYF. The CDR3 nucleotides read TGCGCCAGCAGCTTGACCCGGGACTCTGGAAACACCATATATTTT. Filled out from reference TRBV5-1 and TRBJ1-3, the complete variable domain reads KAGVTQTPRYLIKTRGQQVTLSCSPISGHRSVSWYQQTPGQGLQFLFEYFSETQRNKGNFPGRFSGRQFSNSRSEMNVSTLELGDSALYLCASSLTRDSGNTIYFGEGSWLTVV.

In the case of this clonotype: A much larger clone differs from this one at a single base, so this may be a read error. The J gene is TRBJ2-3, the V gene TRBV20-1, with D perhaps assigned TRBD1 or TRBD2 (6 bases each). Germline lookup yields CDR1 DFQATT and CDR2 SNEGSKA (reference sequence). This CDR3 region has 16 residues. The germline V and J ends were trimmed by 7 bases and 2 bases, with 22 bases remaining between them. The CDR3 DNA is TGCAGTGGCGTATCGGGGGCGCCCGCCCCCACAGATACGCAGTATTTT. It encodes CSGVSGAPAPTDTQYF.

This clonotype was counted at least ten times. This chain uses TRBV5-1 with TRBJ1-5, with no clear D. CDR3 length equals 13 residues. Trimming shortened V by 3 bases and J by 5 bases, and 9 bases separated the two germline ends. CDR1 and CDR2 from the germline V gene are SGHRS and YFSETQ. The CDR3 DNA sequence: TGCGCCAGCAGCTCTAAACCAGATCAGCCCCAGCATTTT. Protein product: CASSSKPDQPQHF.